This section outlines one TCR beta chain sequence together with its context. Its antigen remains unknown. A much more abundant neighbour one base away suggests this may be a read error. This record comes from a study of blood T cells in healthy people across ages. Study-level findings and limits: Relative to aged donors, long-lived donors carried more naive CD4+ cells and displayed higher diversity. It was not known whether donors were CMV positive (a possible confounder of expanded clonotype changes).

The CDR3 extends over 14 amino acids. Germline CDR1 MNHNS, CDR2 SASEGT. Primed by a sample-barcoded 5' primer and a J-beta primer mix, a second PCR proceeded for about 6 to 11 cycles. The template-switch adaptor was a 5' adaptor with 12 random nucleotides. It tagged each cDNA molecule. MiXCR, applied by TCRdb to the 5' RACE reads, yields one record per CDR3 protein. The repertoire holds approximately 700,000 distinct CDR3 sequences, with roughly 32% as singletons. The genes are TRBV6-1 and TRBJ2-5; tentative D call: TRBD1 (7 bases). With the DNA end fitting TRBJ2-7 better, the J assignment may be wrong. The sequence came from an elderly woman in good health. Sequencing was done on a sample of blood. CDR3 DNA: TGTACCAGCCGGGGGCACGGACAGGACTACGAGCAGTACTTC. Its protein product is CTSRGHGQDYEQYF.